Sequencing of this T cell receptor beta chain was carried out in a study of T cell responses to AZD1222 COVID-19 vaccine. V shed 2 bases and J 6 bases; nucleotides not matched to a gene: 3. The CDR3 has 15 amino acids. Germline V CDR1 and CDR2: MGHRA, YSYEKL. Sequencing was performed with immunoSEQ multiplex PCR; in TCRdb, only in-frame clones are kept and a portion is missing. The table has about 76,000 clones, nearly 90% seen once; the top ten hold approximately 11%. This sample comprised peripheral blood, obtained on day 0 of AZD1222 vaccination. The clonotype originates from an adult in good health. The chain is built from TRBV4-1 and TRBJ2-3, with 12 bases aligning to TRBD2. CDR3 region: CASSQTSGGWDTQYF. CDR3 bases: TGCGCCAGCAGCCAAACTAGCGGGGGGTGGGATACGCAGTATTTT.